A single T cell receptor beta chain is shown here with its context. As yet, its antigen is unknown. This record comes from a study of persistence of HIV-infected CD4 T cells. Study observations and caveats: Degenerate expanded CDR3beta sequences were enriched among CMV- and Gag-responding cells.

The length of the CDR3 is 13 residues. V shed 7 bases, J shed 3 bases, and the junction held 6 bases outside the gene matches. Germline V gives CDR1 SQVTM, CDR2 ANQGSEA. The immunoSEQ assay was version 4, run in survey mode. Assay used: immunoSEQ multiplex PCR; TCRdb lists only in-frame clones, some missing. The data hold thousands of clones, with approximately 63% observed a single time. Cells were stimulated with CMV-infected fibroblast lysates at around 9.1 ug/mL. Sorting selected CD4+ T cells upregulating both CD40 ligand and CD69. V and J are TRBV29-1 and TRBJ1-3, with TRBD1 matching over 7 bases. The TCR sequence derives from an adult man with HIV who was CMV-seropositive. The sequencing here drew on CD4+ T cells sorted from PBMCs after approximately 18-hour stimulation, taken from a patient who received antiretroviral therapy. The chain's CDR3 is CSGKDRVGNTIYF. CDR3 DNA: TGCAGCGGGAAAGACAGGGTTGGAAACACCATATATTTT.